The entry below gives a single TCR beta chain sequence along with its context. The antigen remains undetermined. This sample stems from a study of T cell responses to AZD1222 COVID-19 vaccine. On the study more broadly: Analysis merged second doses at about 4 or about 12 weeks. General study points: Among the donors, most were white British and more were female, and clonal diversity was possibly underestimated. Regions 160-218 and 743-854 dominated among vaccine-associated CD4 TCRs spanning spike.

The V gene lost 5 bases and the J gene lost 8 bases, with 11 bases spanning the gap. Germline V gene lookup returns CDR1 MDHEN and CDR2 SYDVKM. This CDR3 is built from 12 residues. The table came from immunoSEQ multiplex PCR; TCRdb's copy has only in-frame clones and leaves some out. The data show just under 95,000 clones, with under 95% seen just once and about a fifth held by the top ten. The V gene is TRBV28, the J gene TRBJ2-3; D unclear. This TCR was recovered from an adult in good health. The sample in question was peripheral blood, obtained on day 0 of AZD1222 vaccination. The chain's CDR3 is CASSRNLATQYF. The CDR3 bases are TGTGCCAGCAGTAGAAATTTAGCTACGCAGTATTTT.